This entry lists 32 T cell receptor beta chains sequenced from one sample in a study of CD8+ T cells in alopecia areata. Treatment reported: oral pan-JAK inhibitor, 5-10 mg twice daily. As the sequencing template, cDNA was produced by extracting RNA and reverse transcribing it. The method was immunoSEQ multiplex PCR; TCRdb's version includes in-frame clones alone and lacks a portion of them. This sample yields around 190,000 clones, of which under 80% are seen a single time; about 1.3% belongs to the top ten. The source was CD4+ T cells sorted from blood, collected at roughly week 49, from a patient treated with tofacitinib. These receptors originate from a human donor with alopecia areata.

This chain connects TRBV19 to TRBJ2-1; D unresolved. V was shortened by 5 bases and J by 3 bases, with 8 bases between the two germline ends. CDR3 length: 13 amino acids. CDR1 and CDR2 from the germline V gene are LNHDA and SQIVND (reference sequence). The CDR3 reads CASSPRGYNEQFF. Written as DNA, the CDR3 is TGTGCCAGTAGTCCTCGAGGCTACAATGAGCAGTTCTTC.

The table lists this clone with a few counts. This chain connects TRBV7-8 to TRBJ1-2, with D perhaps matching TRBD1 (6 bases). V gave up 7 bases and J gave up 2 bases, with 14 bases separating them. The CDR3 is made up of 14 amino acids. In germline, CDR1 is SGHVS, CDR2 FQNEAQ. The CDR3 is CASKASGENYGYTF. The CDR3 nucleotides read TGTGCCAGCAAGGCGTCAGGGGAGAACTATGGCTACACCTTC.

This clone was counted only a few times. The chain uses TRBV27 and TRBJ1-2; D call uncertain. V was pared by 3 bases and J by 8 bases, with 16 bases between. The germline CDR1 and CDR2 sequences are MNHEY and SMNVEV (reference sequence). The CDR3 is made up of 14 amino acids. The CDR3 DNA is TGTGCCAGCAGTTTGAGTGCCAGAGCCGTCGGCTACACCTTC. Translating it yields CASSLSARAVGYTF.

CDR3 sequence reads: CASSLRPGGETQYF. CDR3 in DNA: TGCGCCAGCAGCTTGAGACCGGGTGGGGAGACCCAGTACTTC. This chain uses TRBV5-1 with TRBJ2-5; unclear D gene. The germline V gene encodes CDR1 SGHRS and CDR2 YFSETQ. V lost 1 base, J lost 5 bases, and 12 bases lay in between. The CDR3 covers 14 residues.

V is TRBV4-3 and J is TRBJ2-7; D not resolved. The CDR3 covers 14 residues. Deletions cut 1 base from V and 0 bases from J, with 7 bases between. Germline V gene sequence: CDR1 LGHNA, CDR2 YSLEER. Here the CDR3 reads CASSQGPNSYEQYF. The CDR3 DNA sequence: TGCGCCAGCAGCCAAGGTCCAAACTCCTACGAGCAGTACTTC.

This clone was seen more than once but under ten times. The chain links TRBV7-2 to TRBJ2-6; 8 bases fit TRBD1. CDR3 size: 18 residues. CDR1 is SGHTA and CDR2 is FQGNSA in the germline V gene. V was pared by 5 bases and J by 0 bases, with 9 bases of the junction left unmatched. The CDR3 here is CASSPWTGRPSGANVLTF. In nucleotides, the CDR3 is TGTGCCAGCAGCCCTTGGACAGGGCGTCCCTCTGGGGCCAACGTCCTGACTTTC.

V is TRBV6-6 and J is TRBJ1-6; no reliable D call. The germline V gene encodes CDR1 MNHNY and CDR2 SVGAGI (reference sequence). The CDR3 extends over 11 amino acids. V dropped 2 bases and J dropped 11 bases, with 4 bases sitting between them. The CDR3: CASSYRTPLHF. Here the CDR3 DNA reads TGTGCCAGCAGTTACCGGACACCCCTCCACTTT.

This clone has just a few counts. This chain links TRBV29-1 with TRBJ2-3; D is unclear. The CDR3 is 13 residues long. Germline V gene data show CDR1 as SQVTM and CDR2 as ANQGSEA. V was trimmed by 5 bases and J by 8 bases, leaving 17 bases between them. CDR3 sequence: CSVPYQSAGTQYF. In nucleotides, the CDR3 is TGCAGCGTTCCTTACCAGTCGGCCGGTACGCAGTATTTT.

The J gene is TRBJ2-7, the V gene TRBV14; D may be TRBD1 (5 bases). Between the trimmed V and J ends, which lost 1 base and 6 bases, there was a span of 13 bases. Germline CDR1 is SGHDN and CDR2 is FVKESK. This CDR3 has 14 residues. CDR3 nucleotides: TGTGCCAGCAGCCAAGTCCAGGGAATAAGCGAGCAGTACTTC. Its protein is CASSQVQGISEQYF.

V and J are TRBV29-1 and TRBJ2-3, with 7 positions matching TRBD2. CDR1 and CDR2 from the germline V gene are SQVTM and ANQGSEA. With V trimmed by 8 bases and J by 5 bases, 7 bases remained unmatched. The CDR3 consists of 12 residues. This CDR3 is CSKSGAGDTQYF. DNA for the CDR3: TGCAGCAAAAGCGGGGCGGGAGATACGCAGTATTTT.

On this clone itself: Other nucleotide sequences in the sample specify the same CDR3. The V call is TRBV29-1, the J call TRBJ2-2, with TRBD1 matching over 10 bases. There are 13 residues in the CDR3. After removal of 7 bases from V and 5 bases from J, the junction contained 4 bases not matched to a gene. From germline, CDR1 is SQVTM and CDR2 ANQGSEA. The CDR3 nucleotides read TGCAGCGCAGACAGGGGGCGAACCGGGGAGCTGTTTTTT. This sequence encodes CSADRGRTGELFF.

The chain links TRBV29-1 to TRBJ1-5; 7 positions match TRBD1. V lost 4 bases and J lost 0; bases outside the gene matches: 12. The CDR3 totals 17 residues. Germline V gives CDR1 SQVTM, CDR2 ANQGSEA. CDR3 sequence reads: CSVAAGGTVNSNQPQHF. The DNA for the CDR3 is TGCAGCGTTGCGGCAGGGGGTACAGTTAATAGCAATCAGCCCCAGCATTTT.

The chain links TRBV30 to TRBJ1-2; 7 bases agree with TRBD1. The CDR3 runs to 12 residues. With 3 bases clipped from V and 8 bases from J, the junction kept 6 bases outside the gene matches. Germline assignment: CDR1 GTSNPN and CDR2 SVGIG (reference sequence). The CDR3 DNA follows: TGTGCCTGGAGGGGCCAGGGGGGCGGCTACACCTTC. Amino acid sequence: CAWRGQGGGYTF.

V and J are TRBV27 and TRBJ1-4, with no clear D. The CDR3 covers 13 residues. Germline CDR1 MNHEY, CDR2 SMNVEV (reference sequence). Trimming took 3 bases from V and 8 from J, leaving 10 bases between them. This CDR3 is CASSFAVYEKLFF. The CDR3 DNA follows: TGTGCCAGCAGTTTCGCGGTTTACGAAAAACTGTTTTTT. Supplemented by reference TRBV27 and TRBJ1-4, the full variable domain reads EAQVTQNPRYLITVTGKKLTVTCSQNMNHEYMSWYRQDPGLGLRQIYYSMNVEVTDKGDVPEGYKVSRKEKRNFPLILESPSPNQTSLYFCASSFAVYEKLFFGSGTQLSVL.

This clone has just a few counts. The CDR3: CSVQGTTNEKLFF. Here the CDR3 DNA reads TGCAGCGTTCAAGGGACCACTAATGAAAAACTGTTTTTT. The chain carries TRBV29-1 and TRBJ1-4, with D possibly TRBD1 on 5 matching bases. CDR1 is SQVTM and CDR2 is ANQGSEA in the germline V gene. The CDR3 totals 13 residues. The V gene lost 5 bases and the J gene lost 2 bases, with 9 bases spanning the gap.

DNA of the CDR3: TGCGCCAGCAGCCCGACGACCCTTAACCCTGAAGCTTTCTTT. It yields the protein CASSPTTLNPEAFF. This sequence joins TRBV5-1 and TRBJ1-1; unclear D gene. The CDR3 has 14 residues. Germline-derived CDR1 and CDR2 are SGHRS and YFSETQ. Trimming shortened V by 4 bases and J by 6 bases, and 16 bases separated the two germline ends.

The rearrangement joins TRBV20-1 to TRBJ2-7, with D maybe TRBD1 (6 bases). Trimming removed 6 bases from V and 5 bases from J, with 11 bases in between. Germline CDR1 reads DFQATT; CDR2 reads SNEGSKA (reference sequence). The CDR3 spans 11 residues. Here the CDR3 reads CSAWGHHEQYF. The CDR3 nucleotides are TGCAGTGCCTGGGGACACCACGAGCAGTACTTC.

The chain is built from TRBV6-1 and TRBJ2-3; D is perhaps TRBD2 (5 bases). Germline CDR1 reads MNHNS; CDR2 reads SASEGT. V dropped 4 bases and J dropped 6 bases, with 17 bases sitting between them. The CDR3 has 15 residues. Written as DNA, the CDR3 is TGTGCCAGCAGTGCGACTACCCGTGCGGATGATACGCAGTATTTT. As protein: CASSATTRADDTQYF.

The V and J genes are TRBV9 and TRBJ2-1, with no clear D. Trimming shortened V by 1 base and J by 7 bases, and 3 bases separated the two germline ends. The CDR3 spans 11 residues. Germline V gene sequence: CDR1 SGDLS, CDR2 YYNGEE. The CDR3 here is CASSVKNEQFF. Written as DNA, the CDR3 is TGTGCCAGCAGCGTAAAGAATGAGCAGTTCTTC.

The V and J genes are TRBV11-2 and TRBJ1-2, with 7 nucleotides matching TRBD1. V shed 5 bases, J shed 1 base, and the junction held 7 bases outside the gene matches. The germline CDR1 and CDR2 sequences are SGHAT and FQNNGV. The CDR3 sequence is 15 residues long. CDR3 nucleotide sequence: TGTGCCAGCAGCGAACCGGGACAGTTTAACTATGGCTACACCTTC. This translates into CASSEPGQFNYGYTF.

The chain employs TRBV30 and TRBJ1-5, with 8 nucleotides matching TRBD1. Looked up from germline, CDR1 is GTSNPN and CDR2 is SVGIG (reference sequence). Losses at the gene ends were 0 bases for V and 5 bases for J; bases not matched to a gene: 3. This CDR3 contains 14 residues. The CDR3 is CAWSVSGQDQPQHF. The CDR3 bases are TGTGCCTGGAGTGTCTCGGGACAGGATCAGCCCCAGCATTTT.

The chain joins TRBV30 to TRBJ2-2; possible D gene TRBD2, 6 bases. The V and J ends lost 4 bases and 2 bases respectively, with 20 bases between them. The CDR3 extends over 17 amino acids. Germline loops: CDR1 GTSNPN, CDR2 SVGIG (reference sequence). The CDR3 sequence is CAWNTGTHSSNTGELFF. DNA of the CDR3: TGTGCCTGGAATACCGGGACTCACTCCTCAAACACCGGGGAGCTGTTTTTT.

The chain is built from TRBV4-3 and TRBJ1-1; no definite D call. Deletions cut 1 base from V and 0 bases from J, with 12 bases between. Germline assignment: CDR1 LGHNA and CDR2 YSLEER. The CDR3 extends over 16 amino acids. The CDR3 DNA sequence: TGCGCCAGCAGCCAAGTTTCGGGTCTAGTGAACACTGAAGCTTTCTTT. Translating gives CASSQVSGLVNTEAFF.

The chain couples TRBV7-3 to TRBJ2-6; D is ambiguous. Looked up from germline, CDR1 is SGHTA and CDR2 is FQGTGA. With 1 base removed from V and 0 bases from J, the gap between germline ends came to 4 bases. This CDR3 region has 15 residues. The CDR3 DNA reads TGTGCCAGCAGCTTAAAGGGCTCTGGGGCCAACGTCCTGACTTTC. As protein: CASSLKGSGANVLTF.

The rearrangement joins TRBV25-1 to TRBJ2-5; TRBD1 matches 9 bases. Germline values: CDR1 MGHDK, CDR2 SYGVNS. The CDR3 runs 13 residues. The junction had 4 bases not matched to a gene; V was cut back by 6 bases and J by 5 bases. This CDR3 reads CASRGTGLETQYF. The CDR3 DNA reads as TGTGCCAGCAGAGGGACAGGGCTGGAGACCCAGTACTTC.

The V gene is TRBV5-1, the J gene TRBJ2-7; no firm D call. Trimming removed 0 bases from V and 4 bases from J, with 11 bases in between. Germline V CDR1 and CDR2: SGHRS, YFSETQ. This CDR3 has 14 residues. CDR3: CASSLDGSRYEQYF. In DNA, the CDR3 is TGCGCCAGCAGCTTGGACGGCTCCAGGTACGAGCAGTACTTC.

V is TRBV19 and J is TRBJ1-2; D might be TRBD1 (6 bases). This CDR3 has 14 amino acids. The germline V and J ends were trimmed by 6 bases and 3 bases, with 14 bases remaining between them. The germline V gene encodes CDR1 LNHDA and CDR2 SQIVND (reference sequence). CDR3: CASRGRGRDYGYTF. In nucleotides, the CDR3 is TGTGCCAGTAGAGGCAGGGGCCGGGACTATGGCTACACCTTC.

The V and J genes are TRBV30 and TRBJ1-1; D not resolved. CDR3 length equals 13 residues. Trimming left V 4 bases short and J 0 bases short, with 9 bases between. Germline CDR1 and CDR2: GTSNPN and SVGIG (reference sequence). CDR3 nucleotides: TGTGCCTGGATCAGAATTATGAACACTGAAGCTTTCTTT. Translating it yields CAWIRIMNTEAFF.

J is TRBJ1-2 and V is TRBV19; TRBD1 matches at 7 bases. Germline CDR1 reads LNHDA; CDR2 reads SQIVND (reference sequence). The CDR3 is made up of 13 amino acids. V shed 8 bases and J 5 bases; nucleotides not matched to a gene: 8. CDR3 in DNA: TGTGCCAGTCTCGCCGGGACAGCATATGGCTACACCTTC. It is translated as CASLAGTAYGYTF.

Only one count was recorded for this clone. In the same sample, other DNA sequences code for this CDR3. The CDR3, as DNA: TGCAGCGTTGGACAGGGACGGGATGGCTACACCTTC. Protein sequence: CSVGQGRDGYTF. This chain joins TRBV29-1 and TRBJ1-2, with 7 bases identical to TRBD1. Germline V gene data show CDR1 as SQVTM and CDR2 as ANQGSEA. This CDR3 is built from 12 residues. The V segment lost 4 bases and the J segment 6 bases; nucleotides outside the gene matches: 5.

The chain uses TRBV9 and TRBJ2-4; D is undetermined. CDR1 is SGDLS, CDR2 YYNGEE, per germline. Trimming pared 0 bases from V and 4 bases from J, leaving 8 bases between. This CDR3 has 14 residues. DNA for the CDR3: TGTGCCAGCAGCGTAGGTGGACGAAAAAACATTCAGTACTTC. It specifies CASSVGGRKNIQYF.

The chain recombines TRBV4-1 with TRBJ2-2; D gene ambiguous. Trimming took 1 base from V and 0 from J, leaving 6 bases between them. This CDR3 contains 15 residues. Germline lookup yields CDR1 MGHRA and CDR2 YSYEKL. The CDR3 reads CASSQVGSNTGELFF. The CDR3 DNA sequence: TGCGCCAGCAGCCAAGTAGGTTCGAACACCGGGGAGCTGTTTTTT.